The 20 T cell receptor beta chains given below trace back to one sample, sequenced in a study of T cell responses to AZD1222 COVID-19 vaccine. Some clones are missing from TCRdb's copy, which holds only in-frame ones; the method was immunoSEQ multiplex PCR. Here the sample spans some 150,000 clones, around 89% being singletons. The sequencing used peripheral blood, collected on day 0 of AZD1222 vaccination. The receptors derive from an adult in good health.

The chain combines TRBV4-2 with TRBJ1-6; unclear D gene. Germline V CDR1 and CDR2: LGHNA, YNFKEQ. CDR3 length: 14 residues. V lost 0 bases and J lost 7, with 7 bases in between. Written as DNA, the CDR3 is TGTGCCAGCAGCCAAGAAGCGCTAAATTCACCCCTCCACTTT. It yields the protein CASSQEALNSPLHF.

The chain is built from TRBV18 and TRBJ1-4; weak D call: TRBD1 (6 bases). CDR1 and CDR2 (germline): KGHSH, LQKENI. The length of the CDR3 is 18 residues. V was trimmed by 2 bases and J by 6 bases, leaving 22 bases between them. In nucleotides, the CDR3 is TGTGCCAGCTCACCAGCCGCAGATCCACAGGGTAGGGATGAAAAACTGTTTTTT. Residues: CASSPAADPQGRDEKLFF.

The genes are TRBV19 and TRBJ2-1; D possibly matches TRBD1 or TRBD2 (5 bases each). This CDR3 has 15 residues. The germline CDR1 and CDR2 sequences are LNHDA and SQIVND (reference sequence). V lost 5 bases, J lost 8 bases, and 19 bases lay in between. Here the CDR3 DNA reads TGTGCCAGTAGTTTGGAGGCCCCCCCAGGGCATGAGCAGTTCTTC. Its protein is CASSLEAPPGHEQFF.

This rearrangement joins TRBV25-1 to TRBJ2-1; D not certain. Germline loops: CDR1 MGHDK, CDR2 SYGVNS. The CDR3 contains 11 residues. The ends were cut back, 5 bases at V and 7 bases at J, with 6 bases in the middle. CDR3 sequence: CASSTQNEQFF. Written as DNA, the CDR3 is TGTGCCAGCAGTACTCAGAATGAGCAGTTCTTC.

CDR3 protein: CSVRTSGRTDTQYF. The CDR3 nucleotides are TGCAGCGTTCGGACTAGCGGGCGCACAGATACGCAGTATTTT. J is TRBJ2-3 and V is TRBV29-1, with 11 bases identical to TRBD2. This CDR3 has 14 amino acids. The V gene's germline CDR1 is SQVTM and CDR2 ANQGSEA. V dropped 5 bases and J dropped 1; count of bases not matched to a gene: 2.

The gene calls are TRBV30 and TRBJ1-2; D gene ambiguous. This CDR3 has 11 amino acids. Between the trimmed V and J ends, which lost 7 bases and 5 bases, there was a span of 11 bases. The germline V gene has CDR1 GTSNPN and CDR2 SVGIG (reference sequence). CDR3 loop: CASTEKYGYTF. CDR3 coding DNA: TGTGCCTCCACAGAGAAATATGGCTACACCTTC. The variable domain in full, with the rest retrieved from reference TRBV30 and TRBJ1-2, is SQTIHQWPATLVQPVGSPLSLECTVEGTSNPNLYWYRQAAGRGLQLLFYSVGIGQISSEVPQNLSASRPQDRQFILSSKKLLLSDSGFYLCASTEKYGYTFGSGTRLTVV.

This clone was observed once. The chain is built from TRBV5-1 and TRBJ2-7; 8 positions match TRBD2. Germline assignment: CDR1 SGHRS and CDR2 YFSETQ. The CDR3 is made up of 17 amino acids. V lost 3 bases, J lost 7 bases, and 18 bases stayed unmatched. This CDR3 reads CASSSNPGAGGRVEQYF. The CDR3, as DNA: TGCGCCAGCAGCTCGAATCCGGGCGCGGGGGGAAGGGTAGAGCAGTACTTC. The variable domain in full, with the rest retrieved from reference TRBV5-1 and TRBJ2-7, is KAGVTQTPRYLIKTRGQQVTLSCSPISGHRSVSWYQQTPGQGLQFLFEYFSETQRNKGNFPGRFSGRQFSNSRSEMNVSTLELGDSALYLCASSSNPGAGGRVEQYFGPGTRLTVT.

In nucleotides, the CDR3 is TGTGCCAGCAGCTCCGACTCTGGGGCCAACGTCCTGACTTTC. It encodes CASSSDSGANVLTF. The chain is built from TRBV6-2 or TRBV6-3 and TRBJ2-6; the D is unclear. Germline values: CDR1 MNHEY, CDR2 SVGEGT. V gave up 6 bases and J gave up 0 bases, with 6 bases separating them. The CDR3 is 14 amino acids.

The chain recombines TRBV7-2 with TRBJ2-3, with 7 bases matching TRBD2. J lost 2 bases, V lost 1 base, and 6 bases had no gene match. The CDR3 has 16 residues. Germline CDR1 SGHTA, CDR2 FQGNSA. In DNA, the CDR3 is TGTGCCAGCAGCTTAGGCCTAGCGGTAGACACAGATACGCAGTATTTT. It is translated as CASSLGLAVDTDTQYF. Looking up the rest from reference TRBV7-2 and TRBJ2-3 gives the full variable domain: GAGVSQSPSNKVTEKGKDVELRCDPISGHTALYWYRQSLGQGLEFLIYFQGNSAPDKSGLPSDRFSAERTGGSVSTLTIQRTQQEDSAVYLCASSLGLAVDTDTQYFGPGTRLTVL.

The chain links TRBV5-4 to TRBJ1-1, with unresolved D. The V and J ends lost 3 bases and 2 bases respectively, with 11 bases between them. CDR3 length equals 14 residues. Germline assignment: CDR1 SGHNT and CDR2 YYREEE (reference sequence). The CDR3 coding sequence is TGTGCCAGCAGCTCTCCCGGGCCCAACACTGAAGCTTTCTTT. The encoded protein is CASSSPGPNTEAFF.

The chain recombines TRBV19 with TRBJ2-3; D may be TRBD2 (5 bases). There are 14 residues in the CDR3. V was shortened by 2 bases and J by 5 bases, with 11 bases between the two germline ends. Germline assignment: CDR1 LNHDA and CDR2 SQIVND (reference sequence). CDR3 sequence reads: CASSILVREDTQYF. The DNA of the CDR3 is TGTGCCAGTAGTATACTAGTCCGGGAAGATACGCAGTATTTT.

The chain recombines TRBV5-1 with TRBJ2-5; TRBD1 matches at 8 bases. The CDR3 sequence is 17 residues long. Germline-derived CDR1 and CDR2 are SGHRS and YFSETQ. J lost 4 bases, V lost 4 bases, and 15 bases had no gene match. The CDR3 sequence: CASSREPPLDRGETQYF. As DNA, the CDR3 is TGCGCCAGCAGCCGCGAACCCCCACTTGACAGGGGAGAGACCCAGTACTTC.

This clone was detected only once. The V call is TRBV13, the J call TRBJ2-2; perhaps TRBD1 as D (6 bases). This CDR3 is built from 14 residues. Trimming shortened V by 5 bases and J by 6 bases, and 13 bases separated the two germline ends. The germline V gene encodes CDR1 PRHDT and CDR2 FYEKMQ (reference sequence). The CDR3 here is CASSTLTGSGELFF. CDR3 DNA sequence: TGTGCCAGCAGCACGTTAACAGGGTCCGGGGAGCTGTTTTTT.

About this clone itself: Other DNA sequences within the sample encode an identical CDR3. The chain recombines TRBV9 with TRBJ1-2; a possible D gene is TRBD1 (5 bases). Germline V gene sequence: CDR1 SGDLS, CDR2 YYNGEE. The CDR3 spans 15 residues. V was clipped by 3 bases and J by 5 bases, with 17 bases between them. The CDR3 coding sequence is TGTGCCAGCAGCGCCGGAACCCAGGGAAATTATGGCTACACCTTC. Protein sequence: CASSAGTQGNYGYTF.

Comment on this clone: Other nucleotide sequences in the sample specify the same CDR3. The chain has TRBV12-3 or TRBV12-4 and TRBJ2-7; unclear D gene. This CDR3 spans 12 amino acids. Trimming took off 6 bases at V and 0 bases at J, with 6 bases between the two ends. CDR3 residues: CASSQTSYEQYF. The DNA of the CDR3 is TGTGCCAGCAGCCAGACCTCCTACGAGCAGTACTTC.

This clone came up once. The CDR3 DNA follows: TGTGCCAGCAGCGTAGCTAGCGATAGTGGCACAGATACGCAGTATTTT. It specifies CASSVASDSGTDTQYF. The rearrangement links TRBV9 to TRBJ2-3, with D possibly TRBD2 on 6 matching bases. The V and J ends lost 0 bases and 1 base respectively, with 12 bases between them. The CDR3 totals 16 residues. Germline values: CDR1 SGDLS, CDR2 YYNGEE. Full variable domain (rest looked up from reference TRBV9 and TRBJ2-3): DSGVTQTPKHLITATGQRVTLRCSPRSGDLSVYWYQQSLDQGLQFLIQYYNGEERAKGNILERFSAQQFPDLHSELNLSSLELGDSALYFCASSVASDSGTDTQYFGPGTRLTVL.

Comments on this clone: The same CDR3 can be traced to other DNA sequences in this sample. This sequence joins TRBV9 and TRBJ1-2, with a possible D match to TRBD1 (5 bases). V lost 3 bases to trimming and J lost 5 bases, with 11 bases between them. Germline CDR1 and CDR2: SGDLS and YYNGEE. The CDR3 is 13 residues long. The CDR3 sequence: CASSGGTVYGYTF. The CDR3 DNA sequence: TGTGCCAGCAGCGGCGGGACGGTATATGGCTACACCTTC.

This chain connects TRBV6-6 to TRBJ1-5; perhaps TRBD1 as D (6 bases). CDR1 and CDR2 from the germline V gene are MNHNY and SVGAGI (reference sequence). V lost 8 bases and J lost 4, with 21 bases in between. The CDR3 sequence is 16 residues long. The CDR3 DNA is TGTGCCAGCTCCCGGGGGGCGTCAAGTGGGAATCAGCCCCAGCATTTT. Translation: CASSRGASSGNQPQHF.

CDR3 in amino acids: CASKPGLAENEQFF. The CDR3 DNA follows: TGTGCCAGCAAACCGGGACTAGCGGAGAATGAGCAGTTCTTC. V is TRBV6-5 and J is TRBJ2-1; 11 nucleotides agree with TRBD2. The CDR3 totals 14 residues. Germline V CDR1 and CDR2: MNHEY, SVGAGI. After removal of 7 bases from V and 7 bases from J, the junction contained 6 bases not matched to a gene.

Written as DNA, the CDR3 is TGTGCCAGCAGCGTGACAGGATATTATGGCTACACCTTC. Translated: CASSVTGYYGYTF. This sequence joins TRBV9 and TRBJ1-2; D may be TRBD1 (6 bases). Germline CDR1 is SGDLS and CDR2 is YYNGEE. Trimming removed 2 bases at V and 5 bases at J, with 10 bases between. The CDR3 covers 13 residues.